Sequencing of this T cell receptor beta chain was carried out in a study of blood T cell repertoires in COVID-19. Germline trimming cut 1 base from V and 5 bases from J; bases unmatched to any gene: 9. This CDR3 is built from 17 residues. Germline V gene lookup returns CDR1 SGHTS and CDR2 YDEGEE. The data were produced by immunoSEQ multiplex PCR, yet TCRdb's version contains in-frame clones alone and is incomplete. This sample has tens of thousands of clones, with around 90% found just once. The specimen sequenced was peripheral blood. This receptor was identified in a man in his fifties with active COVID-19. This chain connects TRBV5-8 to TRBJ2-2; 9 bases fit TRBD1. The CDR3 reads CASSLPPTGGSTGELFF. The CDR3 DNA follows: TGTGCCAGCAGCTTGCCCCCGACAGGGGGAAGTACCGGGGAGCTGTTTTTT.